The 23 T cell receptor beta chains below come from one sample, sequenced in a study of T-cell reconstitution after alpha-beta-depleted transplantation in children. Unique molecular identifiers were used to barcode this TCRbeta library. TCRdb passed the PCR reads through MiXCR, listing each CDR3 protein once. This sample has around 380,000 distinct CDR3 sequences, with roughly 10% found just once. The source material was PBMCs from the stem cell graft donor, sampled from the stem cell graft. The receptor source for this set is a human donor who donated a stem cell graft to a child with acute myeloid leukemia.

This sequence joins TRBV5-5 and TRBJ2-7; 7 bases fit TRBD1. CDR3 length equals 13 residues. V was clipped by 4 bases and J by 6 bases; unmatched bases: 7. CDR1 and CDR2 from the germline V gene are SGHKS and YYEKEE (reference sequence). CDR3 DNA: TGTGCCAGCAGCAACCTCCCAGGGGGCGAGCAGTACTTC. The encoded protein is CASSNLPGGEQYF.

A few counts support this clonotype. CDR3 nucleotides: TGTGCCAGCAGTGAGGGGCCCTCTAGCGGGAGGGCCGCGGAAGAGACCCAGTACTTC. Its translation: CASSEGPSSGRAAEETQYF. The genes are TRBV25-1 and TRBJ2-5, with TRBD2 matching 12 bases. J gave up 3 bases and V 3 bases, and 14 bases lay outside the gene matches. The CDR3 runs to 19 residues. Germline V lookup: CDR1 MGHDK, CDR2 SYGVNS.

This clonotype was recorded a few times. The rearrangement uses TRBV2 and TRBJ2-1; 7 bases line up with TRBD2. Germline CDR1 reads SNHLY; CDR2 reads FYNNEI. This CDR3 region has 13 residues. J lost 8 bases, V lost 8 bases, and 9 bases had no gene match. Here the CDR3 DNA reads TGTGCCAGCCGCAGCGGGGAAAGAGATGAGCAGTTCTTC. It specifies CASRSGERDEQFF.

This sequence joins TRBV20-1 and TRBJ2-1, with TRBD2 matching 10 bases. With V trimmed by 1 base and J by 7 bases, 7 bases remained unmatched. Looked up from germline, CDR1 is DFQATT and CDR2 is SNEGSKA (reference sequence). This CDR3 has 15 amino acids. The CDR3 sequence is CSARGASGSYNEQFF. The DNA of the CDR3 is TGCAGTGCTAGAGGAGCTAGCGGGAGTTATAATGAGCAGTTCTTC.

This clonotype was seen a few times. This chain links TRBV11-2 with TRBJ2-7; 7 bases are shared with TRBD1. Germline loops: CDR1 SGHAT, CDR2 FQNNGV. Trimming at V came to 0 bases and at J to 2 bases, leaving 10 bases not matched to a gene. The CDR3 covers 17 residues. For the CDR3, the DNA is TGTGCCAGCAGCTTAGATCTCCCGGGACAGACAACCTACGAGCAGTACTTC. Protein sequence: CASSLDLPGQTTYEQYF.

Remarks on this clonotype: One base away lies a much larger clone, so this may be a sequencing read error. CDR3 nucleotides: TGTGCCAGCATTTTCGGATCGAACACCGGGGAGCTGTTTTTT. This codes for CASIFGSNTGELFF. This chain joins TRBV27 and TRBJ2-2; D unclear. CDR1 and CDR2 (germline): MNHEY, SMNVEV (reference sequence). This CDR3 has 14 residues. V was clipped by 7 bases and J by 0 bases, with 9 bases between them.

This clonotype was seen a few times. The V and J genes are TRBV2 and TRBJ2-5; D is uncertain. The CDR3 length is 14 residues. Germline CDR1 reads SNHLY; CDR2 reads FYNNEI. With 6 bases removed from V and 3 bases from J, the gap between germline ends came to 14 bases. The CDR3 is CASRISGTEETQYF. The CDR3, as DNA: TGTGCCAGCAGGATCTCCGGTACCGAAGAGACCCAGTACTTC.

The chain recombines TRBV29-1 with TRBJ1-2; a possible D gene is TRBD1 (6 bases). Germline values: CDR1 SQVTM, CDR2 ANQGSEA. Deletions cut 4 bases from V and 5 bases from J, with 8 bases between. The CDR3 is 11 residues long. The CDR3 spells CSVVGTYGYTF. CDR3 sequence (DNA): TGCAGCGTTGTAGGGACATATGGCTACACCTTC.

At least ten counts were recorded for this clonotype. This rearrangement joins TRBV3-1 to TRBJ1-5; no clear D. The CDR3 runs 14 residues. Trimming pared 2 bases from V and 0 bases from J, leaving 5 bases between. Looked up from germline, CDR1 is LGHDT and CDR2 is YNNKEL (reference sequence). Written as DNA, the CDR3 is TGTGCCAGCAGCCAAACCAGTAGCAATCAGCCCCAGCATTTT. It encodes CASSQTSSNQPQHF.

This sequence joins TRBV25-1 and TRBJ2-2; 8 nucleotides agree with TRBD2. In germline, CDR1 is MGHDK, CDR2 SYGVNS. The CDR3 loop spans 16 amino acids. Germline trimming cut 1 base from V and 3 bases from J; bases unmatched to any gene: 4. The CDR3 reads CASSELGTRDTGELFF. The CDR3 nucleotides are TGTGCCAGCAGTGAATTGGGGACTAGGGACACCGGGGAGCTGTTTTTT.

This clonotype was detected a few times. This chain uses TRBV12-3 or TRBV12-4 with TRBJ1-1; D gene uncertain. The CDR3 is 18 residues long. The ends were cut back, 3 bases at V and 2 bases at J, with 22 bases in the middle. CDR3 DNA sequence: TGTGCCAGCAGTTTCAGTGCGGACTCCACCCGAATAAACACTGAAGCTTTCTTT. Its protein product is CASSFSADSTRINTEAFF.

This chain joins TRBV28 and TRBJ2-3, with D perhaps matching TRBD2 (5 bases). V was clipped by 1 base and J by 2 bases, with 10 bases between them. The CDR3 is 15 amino acids. The V gene's germline CDR1 is MDHEN and CDR2 SYDVKM. CDR3 in DNA: TGTGCCAGCAGTTTATCCCGAGGGTCCACAGATACGCAGTATTTT. Translated: CASSLSRGSTDTQYF. Filled out from reference TRBV28 and TRBJ2-3, the complete variable domain reads DVKVTQSSRYLVKRTGEKVFLECVQDMDHENMFWYRQDPGLGLRLIYFSYDVKMKEKGDIPEGYSVSREKKERFSLILESASTNQTSMYLCASSLSRGSTDTQYFGPGTRLTVL.

In its sample, this clonotype was seen a few times. The rearrangement links TRBV7-9 to TRBJ2-7; a possible D gene is TRBD2 (5 bases). Germline lookup yields CDR1 SEHNR and CDR2 FQNEAQ (reference sequence). V was pared by 1 base and J by 5 bases, with 12 bases between. The CDR3 has 14 residues. Written as DNA, the CDR3 is TGTGCCAGCAGCTTAGAGAGGGTTGCAAACGAGCAGTACTTC. This sequence encodes CASSLERVANEQYF.

The chain carries TRBV27 and TRBJ2-5; maybe TRBD1 (6 bases). The length of the CDR3 is 14 residues. The V gene's germline CDR1 is MNHEY and CDR2 SMNVEV (reference sequence). Trimming removed 0 bases from V and 9 bases from J, with 14 bases in between. Here the CDR3 reads CASSLSWTVNAQYF. In DNA form, the CDR3 reads TGTGCCAGCAGTTTATCGTGGACAGTCAATGCCCAGTACTTC.

V and J are TRBV10-2 and TRBJ2-1; D remains unclear. Germline CDR1 and CDR2: WSHSY and SAAADI. The ends were cut back, 6 bases at V and 9 bases at J, with 21 bases in the middle. The CDR3 is 15 residues long. The CDR3 reads CASSLSLGSPPEQFF. The CDR3 bases are TGCGCCAGCAGCCTGTCGTTGGGTAGCCCCCCTGAGCAGTTCTTC.

V gene TRBV21-1 combines with J gene TRBJ1-1. TRBV21-1 is listed as a pseudogene. The CDR3 extends over 15 amino acids. CDR3 in amino acids: CASSKGRQQNTEAFF. The CDR3 nucleotides are TGTGCCAGCAGCAAAGGGCGGCAGCAGAACACTGAAGCTTTCTTT.

This clonotype has only a few counts. This sequence joins TRBV6-1 and TRBJ2-1, with a possible D match to TRBD2 (5 bases). The V end lost 7 bases, the J end lost 2 bases, and 9 bases lay between the germline ends. The CDR3 has 13 amino acids. Germline loops: CDR1 MNHNS, CDR2 SASEGT. Here the CDR3 reads CASTELAYNEQFF. The CDR3 region has the DNA TGTGCCAGCACCGAACTAGCCTACAATGAGCAGTTCTTC.

The CDR3 DNA follows: TGTGCCTGGAGTTTGCAGCGGGACACAGATACGCAGTATTTT. The encoded protein is CAWSLQRDTDTQYF. The chain joins TRBV30 to TRBJ2-3; 7 bases are a match to TRBD2. Germline CDR1 is GTSNPN and CDR2 is SVGIG (reference sequence). J gave up 2 bases and V 2 bases, and 4 bases lay outside the gene matches. This CDR3 region has 14 residues.

This clonotype was detected only a few times. V gene TRBV5-6 combines with J gene TRBJ2-5; 10 positions agree with TRBD2. This CDR3 comprises 14 residues. J lost 7 bases, V lost 1 base, and 4 bases had no gene match. The V gene's germline CDR1 is SGHDT and CDR2 YYEEEE. The CDR3 nucleotides read TGTGCCAGCAGCTTGACAGCGGGGGGGCGGACCCAGTACTTC. Translated, it gives CASSLTAGGRTQYF.

There are a few counts of this clonotype. J is TRBJ2-3 and V is TRBV18; D gene ambiguous. Trimming removed 4 bases at V and 4 bases at J, with 12 bases between. The CDR3 is 14 amino acids. CDR1 is KGHSH, CDR2 LQKENI, per germline. CDR3 nucleotide sequence: TGTGCCAGCTCACTAAGGACGAGTCCAGATACGCAGTATTTT. It translates to CASSLRTSPDTQYF.

Only a few counts were recorded for this clonotype. This chain connects TRBV29-1 to TRBJ2-2; D unclear. In germline, CDR1 is SQVTM, CDR2 ANQGSEA. The V end lost 2 bases, the J end lost 5 bases, and 3 bases lay between the germline ends. The CDR3 contains 11 residues. This CDR3 is CSVELTGELFF. The CDR3 DNA follows: TGCAGCGTTGAATTGACCGGGGAGCTGTTTTTT.

This sequence joins TRBV18 and TRBJ1-1, with 11 bases aligning to TRBD1. Germline assignment: CDR1 KGHSH and CDR2 LQKENI. The V and J ends lost 0 bases and 5 bases, in that order; junction bases with no gene match: 2. CDR3 length: 15 residues. This chain's CDR3 is CASSPPGTGGTEAFF. CDR3 bases: TGTGCCAGCTCACCACCCGGGACAGGGGGAACTGAAGCTTTCTTT. The complete variable domain, with remaining parts taken from reference TRBV18 and TRBJ1-1, reads NAGVMQNPRHLVRRRGQEARLRCSPMKGHSHVYWYRQLPEEGLKFMVYLQKENIIDESGMPKERFSAEFPKEGPSILRIQQVVRGDSAAYFCASSPPGTGGTEAFFGQGTRLTVV.

The chain recombines TRBV9 with TRBJ2-5; D ambiguous. The CDR3 contains 14 residues. The V end was cut by 6 bases, the J end by 0 bases, with 12 bases between. Germline V lookup: CDR1 SGDLS, CDR2 YYNGEE. The CDR3 nucleotides read TGTGCCAGCAAGGGCAGCGTTGACCAAGAGACCCAGTACTTC. Amino acid sequence: CASKGSVDQETQYF. Looking up the rest from reference TRBV9 and TRBJ2-5 gives the full variable domain: DSGVTQTPKHLITATGQRVTLRCSPRSGDLSVYWYQQSLDQGLQFLIQYYNGEERAKGNILERFSAQQFPDLHSELNLSSLELGDSALYFCASKGSVDQETQYFGPGTRLLVL.